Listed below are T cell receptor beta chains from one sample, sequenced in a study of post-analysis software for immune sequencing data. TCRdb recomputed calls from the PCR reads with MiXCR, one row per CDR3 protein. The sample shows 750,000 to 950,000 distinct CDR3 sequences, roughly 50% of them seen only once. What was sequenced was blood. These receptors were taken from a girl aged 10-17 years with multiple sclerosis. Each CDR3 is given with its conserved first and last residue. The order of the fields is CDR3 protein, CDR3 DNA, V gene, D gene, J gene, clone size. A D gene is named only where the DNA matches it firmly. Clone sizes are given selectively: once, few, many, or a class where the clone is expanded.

cdr3_aa: CASSFTGGDAYEQYF
cdr3_nt: TGTGCCAGCAGTTTCACAGGGGGCGATGCCTACGAGCAGTACTTC
v_call: TRBV6-5
d_call: TRBD1
j_call: TRBJ2-7
clone_size: NA

cdr3_aa: CASSVSGADYNEQFF
cdr3_nt: TGTGCCAGCAGCGTTAGCGGGGCGGACTACAATGAGCAGTTCTTC
v_call: TRBV2
d_call: TRBD2
j_call: TRBJ2-1
clone_size: few

cdr3_aa: CASSPPKGRDQETQYF
cdr3_nt: TGTGCCAGCAGCCCTCCGAAGGGGAGGGATCAAGAGACCCAGTACTTC
v_call: TRBV6-1
d_call: TRBD2
j_call: TRBJ2-5
clone_size: NA

cdr3_aa: CASSLADRDEQYF
cdr3_nt: TGCGCCAGCAGTCTTGCAGATCGGGACGAGCAGTACTTC
v_call: TRBV10-1
d_call: NA
j_call: TRBJ2-7
clone_size: few

cdr3_aa: CASSPLGLAGGTDTQYF
cdr3_nt: TGCGCCAGCAGCCCACTTGGCCTAGCGGGAGGCACAGATACGCAGTATTTT
v_call: TRBV4-1
d_call: TRBD2
j_call: TRBJ2-3
clone_size: NA

cdr3_aa: CASSLAGAGVVGEQFF
cdr3_nt: TGTGCCAGCAGCTTAGCCGGCGCGGGAGTAGTAGGTGAGCAGTTCTTC
v_call: TRBV7-2
d_call: TRBD2
j_call: TRBJ2-1
clone_size: NA

cdr3_aa: CSAGVGTSEFF
cdr3_nt: TGCAGTGCTGGGGTGGGGACTAGCGAGTTCTTC
v_call: TRBV20-1
d_call: TRBD2
j_call: TRBJ2-1
clone_size: NA

cdr3_aa: CAISDPGPGGYGYTF
cdr3_nt: TGTGCCATCAGTGACCCGGGACCTGGTGGCTATGGCTACACCTTC
v_call: TRBV10-3
d_call: NA
j_call: TRBJ1-2
clone_size: NA

cdr3_aa: CSVYGTDRFEETQYF
cdr3_nt: TGCAGCGTTTACGGGACGGATAGATTCGAAGAGACCCAGTACTTC
v_call: TRBV29-1
d_call: NA
j_call: TRBJ2-5
clone_size: NA

cdr3_aa: CASLSGANTEAFF
cdr3_nt: TGCGCCAGCCTGTCAGGGGCCAACACTGAAGCTTTCTTT
v_call: TRBV5-1
d_call: NA
j_call: TRBJ1-1
clone_size: NA

cdr3_aa: CASSLGDFNNQPQHF
cdr3_nt: TGTGCCAGCAGCCTCGGGGACTTTAACAATCAGCCCCAGCATTTT
v_call: TRBV7-2
d_call: NA
j_call: TRBJ1-5
clone_size: NA

cdr3_aa: CSVGRLHTDTQYF
cdr3_nt: TGCAGCGTTGGACGACTACACACAGATACGCAGTATTTT
v_call: TRBV29-1
d_call: NA
j_call: TRBJ2-3
clone_size: once

cdr3_aa: CASSKTGAATIGSPLHF
cdr3_nt: TGTGCCAGCAGCAAGACAGGGGCAGCCACTATAGGTTCACCCCTCCACTTT
v_call: TRBV5-6
d_call: TRBD1
j_call: TRBJ1-6
clone_size: NA

cdr3_aa: CASSLSPYNEQFF
cdr3_nt: TGTGCCAGCAGCTTAAGTCCCTACAATGAGCAGTTCTTC
v_call: TRBV27
d_call: NA
j_call: TRBJ2-1
clone_size: NA

cdr3_aa: CASSSTDYTDTQYF
cdr3_nt: TGTGCCAGCAGTTCGACAGACTACACAGATACGCAGTATTTT
v_call: TRBV25-1
d_call: NA
j_call: TRBJ2-3
clone_size: few

cdr3_aa: CASRRLAGGVRYEQYF
cdr3_nt: TGTGCCAGCAGGAGACTAGCGGGAGGTGTTCGGTACGAGCAGTACTTC
v_call: TRBV6-5
d_call: TRBD2
j_call: TRBJ2-7
clone_size: NA

cdr3_aa: CASSPGPTGEPFF
cdr3_nt: TGTGCCAGCAGTCCAGGGCCGACCGGGGAGCCGTTTTTT
v_call: TRBV12-3/TRBV12-4
d_call: NA
j_call: TRBJ2-2
clone_size: NA

cdr3_aa: CASSLELRQTNEQFF
cdr3_nt: TGTGCCAGCAGCTTAGAGCTTCGACAGACCAATGAGCAGTTCTTC
v_call: TRBV7-2
d_call: NA
j_call: TRBJ2-1
clone_size: NA

cdr3_aa: CASSHGLAGYTGELFF
cdr3_nt: TGTGCCAGCAGCCACGGACTAGCGGGGTATACCGGGGAGCTGTTTTTT
v_call: TRBV6-2/TRBV6-3
d_call: TRBD2
j_call: TRBJ2-2
clone_size: NA

cdr3_aa: CASRPGQIRYNEQFF
cdr3_nt: TGTGCCAGCAGACCTGGACAGATTCGCTACAATGAGCAGTTCTTC
v_call: TRBV7-2
d_call: NA
j_call: TRBJ2-1
clone_size: few

cdr3_aa: CASSLRTEYNYGYTF
cdr3_nt: TGTGCCAGCAGCCTCAGGACAGAATATAACTATGGCTACACCTTC
v_call: TRBV4-2
d_call: NA
j_call: TRBJ1-2
clone_size: NA

cdr3_aa: CASSERPVRGDVADTQYF
cdr3_nt: TGTGCCAGCAGTGAACGGCCGGTACGGGGGGATGTTGCAGATACGCAGTATTTT
v_call: TRBV6-1
d_call: TRBD2
j_call: TRBJ2-3
clone_size: NA

cdr3_aa: CASSPMLGPQTQYF
cdr3_nt: TGTGCCAGCAGCCCCATGTTAGGCCCGCAGACCCAGTACTTC
v_call: TRBV3-1
d_call: NA
j_call: TRBJ2-5
clone_size: NA

cdr3_aa: CASHPGRESLKDTF
cdr3_nt: TGTGCCAGTCACCCGGGACGAGAATCTTTAAAGGACACCTTC
v_call: TRBV2
d_call: NA
j_call: TRBJ1-2
clone_size: NA

cdr3_aa: CSVGAGTSGGPEETQYF
cdr3_nt: TGCAGCGTTGGCGCAGGGACTAGCGGGGGACCAGAAGAGACCCAGTACTTC
v_call: TRBV29-1
d_call: TRBD2
j_call: TRBJ2-5
clone_size: few

cdr3_aa: CASRGTSGILGRGNEQFF
cdr3_nt: TGTGCCAGCAGGGGGACTAGCGGGATATTAGGGCGAGGCAATGAGCAGTTCTTC
v_call: TRBV6-2/TRBV6-3
d_call: TRBD2
j_call: TRBJ2-1
clone_size: NA

cdr3_aa: CASSPISGSGSDTQYF
cdr3_nt: TGTGCCAGCAGCCCCATTAGCGGGAGTGGGTCGGATACGCAGTATTTT
v_call: TRBV5-4
d_call: TRBD2
j_call: TRBJ2-3
clone_size: NA

cdr3_aa: CASSLAANGYTF
cdr3_nt: TGTGCCAGCAGCTTAGCAGCCAATGGCTACACCTTC
v_call: TRBV7-9
d_call: NA
j_call: TRBJ1-2
clone_size: few

cdr3_aa: CASSARHQETQYF
cdr3_nt: TGTGCCAGCTCAGCGAGGCACCAAGAGACCCAGTACTTC
v_call: TRBV18
d_call: NA
j_call: TRBJ2-5
clone_size: NA

cdr3_aa: CASSHGGRSSYEQYF
cdr3_nt: TGCGCCAGCAGCCACGGGGGGCGATCCTCCTACGAGCAGTACTTC
v_call: TRBV4-1
d_call: NA
j_call: TRBJ2-7
clone_size: few

cdr3_aa: CASEGETYEQYF
cdr3_nt: TGTGCCAGCGAGGGCGAGACCTACGAGCAGTACTTC
v_call: TRBV12-3/TRBV12-4
d_call: NA
j_call: TRBJ2-7
clone_size: few

cdr3_aa: CASSSTGVYNEKLFF
cdr3_nt: TGTGCCAGCAGTTCGACAGGGGTCTATAATGAAAAACTGTTTTTT
v_call: TRBV6-6
d_call: TRBD1
j_call: TRBJ1-4
clone_size: NA

cdr3_aa: CASSQDPNEAGGKGQYF
cdr3_nt: TGCGCCAGCAGCCAAGATCCTAATGAGGCGGGGGGCAAGGGGCAGTACTTC
v_call: TRBV4-1
d_call: TRBD2
j_call: TRBJ2-7
clone_size: few

cdr3_aa: CSARVASGRRYEQFF
cdr3_nt: TGCAGTGCTAGAGTAGCCAGCGGGAGAAGGTATGAGCAGTTCTTC
v_call: TRBV20-1
d_call: TRBD2
j_call: TRBJ2-1
clone_size: few

cdr3_aa: CSARLNGGGNTQYF
cdr3_nt: TGCAGTGCTAGGTTGAATGGGGGAGGGAATACGCAGTATTTT
v_call: TRBV20-1
d_call: TRBD2
j_call: TRBJ2-3
clone_size: few

cdr3_aa: CASSASIQETQYF
cdr3_nt: TGTGCCAGCAGCGCCTCGATCCAAGAGACCCAGTACTTC
v_call: TRBV9
d_call: NA
j_call: TRBJ2-5
clone_size: NA

cdr3_aa: CSVGRDTRYQETQYF
cdr3_nt: TGCAGCGTTGGACGGGACACTCGGTACCAAGAGACCCAGTACTTC
v_call: TRBV29-1
d_call: NA
j_call: TRBJ2-5
clone_size: NA

cdr3_aa: CASSSESRQETQYF
cdr3_nt: TGTGCCAGCAGTTCCGAGTCGCGGCAAGAGACCCAGTACTTC
v_call: TRBV12-3/TRBV12-4
d_call: NA
j_call: TRBJ2-5
clone_size: NA

cdr3_aa: CSVDDGMNTEAFF
cdr3_nt: TGCAGCGTTGATGACGGGATGAACACTGAAGCTTTCTTT
v_call: TRBV29-1
d_call: NA
j_call: TRBJ1-1
clone_size: NA

cdr3_aa: CASSQSGFEGNTEAFF
cdr3_nt: TGCGCCAGCAGCCAGTCCGGGTTTGAGGGGAACACTGAAGCTTTCTTT
v_call: TRBV4-1
d_call: NA
j_call: TRBJ1-1
clone_size: NA

cdr3_aa: CSVTSLAGNDNEQFF
cdr3_nt: TGCAGCGTGACGTCACTAGCGGGGAATGACAATGAGCAGTTCTTC
v_call: TRBV29-1
d_call: TRBD2
j_call: TRBJ2-1
clone_size: few

cdr3_aa: CASSATGVSQGYTF
cdr3_nt: TGTGCCAGCAGCGCTACAGGGGTCTCCCAAGGCTACACCTTC
v_call: TRBV5-4
d_call: TRBD1
j_call: TRBJ1-2
clone_size: NA

cdr3_aa: CASSSTGPPYEQYF
cdr3_nt: TGTGCCAGCAGTTCGACAGGGCCACCCTACGAGCAGTACTTC
v_call: TRBV12-3/TRBV12-4
d_call: TRBD1
j_call: TRBJ2-7
clone_size: NA

cdr3_aa: CASSVAGQGVADTQYF
cdr3_nt: TGTGCCAGCAGCGTAGCGGGACAGGGGGTTGCAGATACGCAGTATTTT
v_call: TRBV9
d_call: TRBD1
j_call: TRBJ2-3
clone_size: few

cdr3_aa: CVSRRTGTYEQYF
cdr3_nt: TGTGTCAGCAGAAGGACAGGCACCTACGAGCAGTACTTC
v_call: TRBV27
d_call: TRBD1
j_call: TRBJ2-7
clone_size: NA

cdr3_aa: CASRSTGARTDTQYF
cdr3_nt: TGTGCCAGCAGGAGCACGGGGGCCCGTACAGATACGCAGTATTTT
v_call: TRBV14
d_call: NA
j_call: TRBJ2-3
clone_size: once

cdr3_aa: CASSLMRGMNTEAFF
cdr3_nt: TGTGCCAGCAGCTTAATGCGGGGAATGAACACTGAAGCTTTCTTT
v_call: TRBV7-3
d_call: NA
j_call: TRBJ1-1
clone_size: NA

cdr3_aa: CAIAGVRTDTQYF
cdr3_nt: TGTGCCATCGCAGGGGTTCGCACAGATACGCAGTATTTT
v_call: TRBV10-3
d_call: NA
j_call: TRBJ2-3
clone_size: once

cdr3_aa: CASSQDSPLGGLAGYGTDTQYF
cdr3_nt: TGCGCCAGCAGCCAAGATTCCCCTTTAGGGGGACTAGCGGGATACGGCACAGATACGCAGTATTTT
v_call: TRBV4-1
d_call: TRBD2
j_call: TRBJ2-3
clone_size: NA

cdr3_aa: CASSQMFEDLGLAGGPDTRYF
cdr3_nt: TGCGCCAGCAGCCAAATGTTCGAAGACCTCGGACTAGCGGGAGGGCCAGATACGCGGTATTTT
v_call: TRBV4-1
d_call: TRBD2
j_call: TRBJ2-3
clone_size: NA